This T cell receptor (beta chain) was captured in a study of T-cell memory formation after mild COVID-19. Findings of the study overall: From day 15 to 85, contracting clones were balanced between CD4 and CD8, whereas later expanders leaned toward CD4+.

TCRdb redid the calling of the 5' RACE reads with MiXCR, one entry per CDR3 protein. The profile shows hundreds of thousands of distinct CDR3 sequences, around 15% of them singletons. As regards this clonotype: Its antigen is not known. The junction departs from germline at one end; a sequencing error may be responsible.

The sequenced material came from PBMCs or a T cell subset sorted from them (not recorded which). The source of this sequence is a young man who had mild COVID-19 (a few samples of this study predate the infection). Cell type and time point are not known.

CDR3 bases: TGTGCCAGCAGCTTTGGCCCCAGGGGGGTGTCAACATTT. The encoded protein is CASSFGPRGVSTF. V usage is TRBV7-2 and J usage is TRBJ2-3; D may be TRBD1 (7 bases). Germline CDR1 reads SGHTA; CDR2 reads FQGNSA. There are 13 residues in the CDR3.